This TCR beta chain is drawn from a study of post-analysis software for immune sequencing data. About the research overall: The courses of disease that were included comprised relapsing-remitting, secondary progressive and progressive-relapsing multiple sclerosis. Findings and limits, study-wide: The five TRBV segments detected at higher frequency in patients than in controls included TRBV5-6, TRBV5-1 and TRBV20-1. When the samples were clustered directly with F measure, those that had been prepared in the same batch showed strong co-clustering.

CDR1 and CDR2 (germline): SQVTM, ANQGSEA. The CDR3 spans 15 residues. The V and J ends lost 4 bases and 2 bases respectively, with 16 bases between them. Unique molecular identifiers were carried by the TCR beta cDNA libraries. T cells, roughly 0.9 to 11 million of them, yielded about 500,000 cDNA molecules. TCRdb itself ran the PCR reads through MiXCR, one entry per CDR3 protein. The sample shows approximately 400,000 distinct CDR3 sequences, approximately 38% of them seen only once. This clonotype showed up just a few times. The antigen remains unidentified. The chain has TRBV29-1 and TRBJ2-3, with D tentatively TRBD1 or TRBD2 (5 bases each). Specimen: blood. The source is a girl aged 5 to 17 with multiple sclerosis. CDR3 coding DNA: TGCAGCGTTGCGACGGGGCCTTCTAACACAGATACGCAGTATTTT. Translation gives CSVATGPSNTDTQYF.